The source of this TCR beta chain is a study of technical replicates of blood from several donors. Trimming took 3 bases from V and 5 from J, leaving 16 bases between them. This CDR3 contains 14 residues. Per germline, CDR1 GTSNPN and CDR2 SVGIG (reference sequence). Some clones are missing from TCRdb's copy, which holds only in-frame ones; the method was immunoSEQ multiplex PCR. The sample gives 80,000 to 95,000 clones, about 92% of which show up once; 0.27% is in the top ten. The chain joins TRBV30 to TRBJ2-5, with D maybe TRBD1 (7 bases). The clonotype originates from a human donor in good health. Input material: T cells isolated from PBMCs. CDR3 residues: CAWSEWAGGETQYF. The DNA for the CDR3 is TGTGCCTGGAGCGAGTGGGCAGGGGGGGAGACCCAGTACTTC.